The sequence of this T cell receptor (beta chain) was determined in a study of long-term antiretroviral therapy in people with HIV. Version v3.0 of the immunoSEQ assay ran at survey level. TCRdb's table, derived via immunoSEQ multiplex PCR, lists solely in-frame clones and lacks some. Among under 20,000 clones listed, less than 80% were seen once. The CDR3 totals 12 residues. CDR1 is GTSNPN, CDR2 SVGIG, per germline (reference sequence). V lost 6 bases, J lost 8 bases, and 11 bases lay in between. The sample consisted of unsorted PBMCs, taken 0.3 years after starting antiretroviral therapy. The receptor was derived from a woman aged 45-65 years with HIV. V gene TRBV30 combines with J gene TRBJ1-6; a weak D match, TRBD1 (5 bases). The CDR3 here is CACSGQYSPLHF. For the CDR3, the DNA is TGTGCCTGTTCGGGGCAGTATTCACCCCTCCACTTT. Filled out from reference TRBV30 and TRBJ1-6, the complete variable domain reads SQTIHQWPATLVQPVGSPLSLECTVEGTSNPNLYWYRQAAGRGLQLLFYSVGIGQISSEVPQNLSASRPQDRQFILSSKKLLLSDSGFYLCACSGQYSPLHFGNGTRLTVT.